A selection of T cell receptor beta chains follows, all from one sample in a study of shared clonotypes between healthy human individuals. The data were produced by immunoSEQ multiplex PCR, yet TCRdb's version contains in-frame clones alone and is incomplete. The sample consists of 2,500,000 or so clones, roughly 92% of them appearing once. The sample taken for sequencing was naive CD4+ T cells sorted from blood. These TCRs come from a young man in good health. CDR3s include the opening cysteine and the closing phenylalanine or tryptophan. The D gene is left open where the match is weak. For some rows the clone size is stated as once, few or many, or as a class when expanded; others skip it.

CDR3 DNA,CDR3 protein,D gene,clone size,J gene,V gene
TGTGCCAGCAGCGGGACAGGGCATGAAAAACTGTTTTTT,CASSGTGHEKLFF,TRBD1,NA,TRBJ1-4,TRBV7-2
TGTGCCAGTAGTATCCCATCGAGGGGATTTCACACTGAAGCTTTCTTT,CASSIPSRGFHTEAFF,NA,NA,TRBJ1-1,TRBV19
TGTGCCAGCAACCCCAGCAGGGCTACAGATACGCAGTATTTT,CASNPSRATDTQYF,NA,NA,TRBJ2-3,TRBV2
TGTGCCACCAACGGACCCGCAACTAATGAAAAACTGTTTTTT,CATNGPATNEKLFF,NA,NA,TRBJ1-4,TRBV28
TGTGCCAGCAGTCGGGATTTGGGGAACACTGAAGCTTTCTTT,CASSRDLGNTEAFF,NA,NA,TRBJ1-1,TRBV27
TGTGCCAGCAGCGTCACCCCGGGGGCAGATACGCAGTATTTT,CASSVTPGADTQYF,NA,NA,TRBJ2-3,TRBV9
TGTGCCAGTAGTAGCGGGAGGCCGACAGATACGCAGTATTTT,CASSSGRPTDTQYF,TRBD2,NA,TRBJ2-3,TRBV19
TGTGCCAGTAGTACTTGGACAGGGGAGCAGTACTTC,CASSTWTGEQYF,TRBD1,NA,TRBJ2-7,TRBV19
TGTGCCGGTGGAGGGGGGACGTATACTTCACCCCTCCACTTT,CAGGGGTYTSPLHF,NA,NA,TRBJ1-6,TRBV6-1
TGTGCCAGCAGCCCGGGACAGGGGGCTTACGAGCAGTACTTC,CASSPGQGAYEQYF,TRBD1,NA,TRBJ2-7,TRBV9
TGTGCCAGCAGCTTTGAACCGGGACAGGGCTTCAACGAGCAGTACTTC,CASSFEPGQGFNEQYF,TRBD1,NA,TRBJ2-7,TRBV7-6
TGTGCCAGCAGTTGGGCCAGGGACACAGATACGCAGTATTTT,CASSWARDTDTQYF,NA,NA,TRBJ2-3,TRBV27
TGCGCCAGCAGTGAATTTTGGGGGGATAATTCACCCCTCCACTTT,CASSEFWGDNSPLHF,NA,NA,TRBJ1-6,TRBV10-2
TGCGCCAGCAGCCCGCCCTGGGGCCCAAACTATGGCTACACCTTC,CASSPPWGPNYGYTF,NA,NA,TRBJ1-2,TRBV5-1
TGCGCCAGCAGGGGGACAGGGGTCGATGAGCAGTTCTTC,CASRGTGVDEQFF,TRBD1,NA,TRBJ2-1,TRBV4-3
TGTGCTAGTGGTTTTTCTAGACCCCCAGCGACTGGGGGAAACACCATATATTTT,CASGFSRPPATGGNTIYF,NA,NA,TRBJ1-3,TRBV12-5
TGTGCCAGCAGCTTAGACGGACAGGGGTCTGAAAAACTGTTTTTT,CASSLDGQGSEKLFF,TRBD1,NA,TRBJ1-4,TRBV7-9
TGTGCCAGCAGCCCCCCTAGTGAGACCCAGTACTTC,CASSPPSETQYF,NA,NA,TRBJ2-5,TRBV11-2
TGTGCCAGCACCACGGGACCGTACGGCAAGCTGTTTTTT,CASTTGPYGKLFF,NA,NA,TRBJ2-2,TRBV14
TGTGCCAGCAGCTTGGGACAGAAGTCTAACTATGGCTACACCTTC,CASSLGQKSNYGYTF,NA,NA,TRBJ1-2,TRBV5-6
TGTGCCAGCAGCGTATCTACAGGGCGCAATCAGCCCCAGCATTTT,CASSVSTGRNQPQHF,NA,NA,TRBJ1-5,TRBV9
TGCGCCAGCAGCTTAAGGGAGCTGGACAGGAAGCCACCTAATTCACCCCTCCACTTT,CASSLRELDRKPPNSPLHF,TRBD1,NA,TRBJ1-6,TRBV5-1
TGTGCCAGCAGCTTGACAGGGTTGGAGCCCCAGCATTTT,CASSLTGLEPQHF,TRBD1,NA,TRBJ1-5,TRBV7-2
TGTGCCAGCAGCCTTCTAGCGGGGAGTTCTGGGGCCAACGTCCTGACTTTC,CASSLLAGSSGANVLTF,TRBD2,NA,TRBJ2-6,TRBV2
TGTGCCAGCAGTTTATCGGGGACGTACAGGGTCATGAACACTGAAGCTTTCTTT,CASSLSGTYRVMNTEAFF,NA,NA,TRBJ1-1,TRBV27
TGTGCCAGCAGTGCCTTCGACAGGGCTCGGGGTGAAGCTTTCTTT,CASSAFDRARGEAFF,TRBD1,NA,TRBJ1-1,TRBV27
TGTGCCAGTAGTATTGAGGACAGGGGGTTCAGCTCTGGAAACACCATATATTTT,CASSIEDRGFSSGNTIYF,TRBD1,NA,TRBJ1-3,TRBV19
TGTGCCAGCAGTCGGGACAGGGGGGTGGCAGATACGCAGTATTTT,CASSRDRGVADTQYF,TRBD1,NA,TRBJ2-3,TRBV5-8
TGTGCCAGTAGTAGCGGGGGGGGCACAGATACGCAGTATTTT,CASSSGGGTDTQYF,TRBD2,NA,TRBJ2-3,TRBV19
TGCGCCAGCAGCCACGACTGGACATCTGGAAACACCATATATTTT,CASSHDWTSGNTIYF,NA,NA,TRBJ1-3,TRBV4-3
TGTGCCAGCAGCTTAATGGGGGTCACAGATACGCAGTATTTT,CASSLMGVTDTQYF,NA,NA,TRBJ2-3,TRBV7-3
TGTGCCAGCAGTCCTACCCGCCCTCCGACGCCCCTCCACTTT,CASSPTRPPTPLHF,NA,NA,TRBJ1-6,TRBV6-6
TGTGCCAGCAGCTATTTACCCGGACAGGCGCGAAATGGCTACACCTTC,CASSYLPGQARNGYTF,TRBD1,NA,TRBJ1-2,TRBV7-9
TGTGCCAGCAGCCCACCTACGGGACTAGCGGGGGAGCAGTACTTC,CASSPPTGLAGEQYF,TRBD2,NA,TRBJ2-7,TRBV14
TGTGCCAGCAGCTTAGATGCAGGGCCGGAGACTGAAGCTTTCTTT,CASSLDAGPETEAFF,NA,NA,TRBJ1-1,TRBV7-2
TGTGCCAGCAGTTTCAGGGTACGGACCGATGAAAAACTGTTTTTT,CASSFRVRTDEKLFF,NA,NA,TRBJ1-4,TRBV5-6
TGTGCCAGCAGCCGGGAGATCTCTGGGGCCAACGTCCTGACTTTC,CASSREISGANVLTF,NA,NA,TRBJ2-6,TRBV7-3
TGCGCCAGCAGCACTGTAGCGGGAGGTGGCTACGAGCAGTACTTC,CASSTVAGGGYEQYF,TRBD2,NA,TRBJ2-7,TRBV5-1
TGTGCCAGCAGCTTAGAGGGGACGATGAACACTGAAGCTTTCTTT,CASSLEGTMNTEAFF,NA,NA,TRBJ1-1,TRBV11-2
TGTGCCAGCAGTGGGCGGAACACCATATATTTT,CASSGRNTIYF,NA,NA,TRBJ1-3,TRBV28
TGCGCCAGCAACGACGGGGATGTTTCCTACAATGAGCAGTTCTTC,CASNDGDVSYNEQFF,NA,NA,TRBJ2-1,TRBV5-1
TGTGCCAGCAGCCCTAAGTGGGCGAGGTCCCTGGACACTGAAGCTTTCTTT,CASSPKWARSLDTEAFF,NA,NA,TRBJ1-1,TRBV7-9
TGTGCCATCAGTGAACGGCCACCGCCCAATAATGAGCAGTTCTTC,CAISERPPPNNEQFF,NA,once,TRBJ2-1,TRBV10-3
TGTGCCAGCAGCAAGAAAGGTGCGGCCGGGACTAGAAACTACGAGCAGTACTTC,CASSKKGAAGTRNYEQYF,NA,NA,TRBJ2-7,TRBV21-1
TGTGCCAGCAGCCAAGGAATAGGCGGGGGCACAGATACGCAGTATTTT,CASSQGIGGGTDTQYF,NA,NA,TRBJ2-3,TRBV4-2
TGTGCCAGCAGTTTAGCCTCGGGGGGGCTCTATGGCTACACCTTC,CASSLASGGLYGYTF,NA,NA,TRBJ1-2,TRBV27